This entry lists 8 T cell receptor beta chains sequenced from one sample in a study of T cells in Graves' hyperthyroidism and ophthalmopathy. Researchers amplified the TCR beta CDR3 regions from RNA transcripts. The HTBI primer set was used in a first-round RT-PCR of the TCR CDR3. TCRdb recomputed calls from the multiplex PCR reads with MiXCR, one row per CDR3 protein. In the table there are about 290,000 distinct CDR3 sequences, approximately 18% of which are singletons. Sequenced sample: blood. The receptors come from a man between 50 and 59 years old with Graves' ophthalmopathy.

This clonotype occurred many times. The chain employs TRBV28 and TRBJ1-2, with D maybe TRBD1 (5 bases). V was cut by 8 bases and J by 8 bases, with 15 bases left in between. The CDR3 has 12 amino acids. Germline V gene lookup returns CDR1 MDHEN and CDR2 SYDVKM. This chain's CDR3 is CASALAQGGYTF. In DNA, the CDR3 is TGTGCCAGCGCTCTGGCCCAGGGCGGCTACACCTTC.

The table lists this clonotype with many counts. The chain uses TRBV5-1 and TRBJ2-5; 10 nucleotides match TRBD2. V was clipped by 4 bases and J by 2 bases; unmatched bases: 5. This CDR3 has 15 amino acids. Germline V gene data show CDR1 as SGHRS and CDR2 as YFSETQ. The CDR3 region is CASSASGSRQETQYF. CDR3 coding DNA: TGCGCCAGCAGCGCTAGCGGGAGTAGGCAAGAGACCCAGTACTTC.

This clonotype was recorded a few times. The J gene is TRBJ1-4, the V gene TRBV12-3 or TRBV12-4; unclear D gene. V lost 2 bases, J lost 4 bases, and 2 bases lay in between. This CDR3 comprises 12 residues. The CDR3 DNA reads as TGTGCCAGCAGTTTAATTAATGAAAAACTGTTTTTT. Translating it yields CASSLINEKLFF.

This clonotype was seen a handful of times. The chain employs TRBV6-1 and TRBJ2-2; TRBD2 matches 10 bases. Germline loops: CDR1 MNHNS, CDR2 SASEGT. Germline trimming cut 6 bases from V and 5 bases from J; bases unmatched to any gene: 6. The CDR3 runs 15 residues. DNA of the CDR3: TGTGCCAGCAGGACGGGACTAGCGAGGACCGGGGAGCTGTTTTTT. Protein sequence: CASRTGLARTGELFF.

At least ten counts were recorded for this clonotype. The genes are TRBV7-2 and TRBJ2-5; 11 bases fit TRBD1. CDR1 is SGHTA, CDR2 FQGNSA, per germline. The CDR3 sequence is 15 residues long. The V gene end was trimmed by 6 bases and the J gene end by 5 bases; junction bases not matched to a gene: 8. The DNA for the CDR3 is TGTGCCAGCAGTGAATCCGGGACAGGGGGGGAGACCCAGTACTTC. It is translated as CASSESGTGGETQYF.

This clonotype has a count of ten or more. CDR3 residues: CASSPQGPNTEAFF. The CDR3 bases are TGTGCCAGCAGTCCCCAGGGACCGAACACTGAAGCTTTCTTT. This sequence joins TRBV4-2 and TRBJ1-1, with D possibly TRBD1 on 5 matching bases. The CDR3 is made up of 14 amino acids. The germline V gene encodes CDR1 LGHNA and CDR2 YNFKEQ. V was pared by 6 bases and J by 1 base, with 12 bases between.

V usage is TRBV25-1 and J usage is TRBJ2-3, with D uncertain. The CDR3 is 16 amino acids. Looked up from germline, CDR1 is MGHDK and CDR2 is SYGVNS. V gave up 3 bases and J gave up 2 bases, with 15 bases separating them. In nucleotides, the CDR3 is TGTGCCAGCAGTGACCGTAGGGTTGTGAACACAGATACGCAGTATTTT. Protein: CASSDRRVVNTDTQYF.

This clonotype was recorded once. Mismatch with germline at one junction end may stem from a read error. The chain is built from TRBV11-1 and TRBJ2-3, with a tentative D call TRBD2 (5 bases). The CDR3 loop spans 15 amino acids. Germline lookup yields CDR1 SGHAT and CDR2 FQDESV (reference sequence). The CDR3 DNA reads TGTACCAGCAGCTTCTCAGCGGCACACACAGATACGCAGTATTTT. This sequence encodes CTSSFSAAHTDTQYF.